Listed below are T cell receptor beta chains from one sample, sequenced in a study of T cell responses to AZD1222 COVID-19 vaccine. Produced via immunoSEQ multiplex PCR; TCRdb's table is partial and in-frame only. The profile shows under 45,000 clones, approximately 88% of them singletons. Sequenced material: peripheral blood, taken 28 days after the second dose of the MenACWY control vaccine. Receptors originate from an adult who received the MenACWY meningococcal vaccine as a control. Each CDR3 is given with its conserved first and last residue. D genes are given only for firm matches. Size is omitted from some rows. Given values are once, few, many or a class for expanded clones.

j_call | d_call | clone_size | v_call | cdr3_nt | cdr3_aa
TRBJ2-7 | - | few | TRBV27 | TGTGCCAGCAGCACAACCTCCTCCGGGGACGAGCAGTACTTC | CASSTTSSGDEQYF
TRBJ1-5 | - | - | TRBV30 | TGTGCCTGGAGTGTACCCGGCGGAGGCAATCAGCCCCAGCATTTT | CAWSVPGGGNQPQHF
TRBJ1-2 | - | few | TRBV19 | TGTGCCAGTAGTAACCGAAACTATGGCTACACCTTC | CASSNRNYGYTF
TRBJ2-7 | - | few | TRBV2 | TGTGCCAGCGAGTGGGGGACGGGAATTGTCGAGCAGTACTTC | CASEWGTGIVEQYF
TRBJ2-2 | TRBD1 | - | TRBV5-1 | TGCGCCAGCAGCTTAACAGGGGGCACCGGGGAGCTGTTTTTT | CASSLTGGTGELFF
TRBJ1-1 | - | once | TRBV7-8 | TGTGCCAGCAGCTCCATCGAAAACTTGGGGGTCACTGAAGCTTTCTTT | CASSSIENLGVTEAFF
TRBJ2-7 | TRBD1 | - | TRBV6-1 | TGTGCCAGCAGTCAAGCGGGACAGGGAGCCGAGCAGTACTTC | CASSQAGQGAEQYF
TRBJ2-5 | - | - | TRBV30 | TGTGCCTGGAGGGCTAGGATGAACCAAGAGACCCAGTACTTC | CAWRARMNQETQYF
TRBJ2-7 | TRBD2 | few | TRBV28 | TGTGCCAGCAGCACGGGACTAGCGGGTTACGAGCAGTACTTC | CASSTGLAGYEQYF
TRBJ1-3 | - | - | TRBV5-1 | TGCGCCAGCAGCTTGGTTGCAGGGGCTGGAAACACCATATATTTT | CASSLVAGAGNTIYF
TRBJ1-1 | - | - | TRBV2 | TGTGCCAGCAGTCCTGACACCTACACTGAAGCTTTCTTT | CASSPDTYTEAFF
TRBJ2-7 | TRBD2 | once | TRBV7-2 | TGTGCCAGCAGGGTCGGAGCGGGGGGGAGATACGAGCAGTACTTC | CASRVGAGGRYEQYF
TRBJ2-6 | - | - | TRBV19 | TGTGCCAGCCTAGGACAGCCAAACTCTGGGGCCAACGTCCTGACTTTC | CASLGQPNSGANVLTF
TRBJ2-1 | - | once | TRBV4-1 | TGCGCCAGCAGCGCGGACTATCTCAATGAGCAGTTCTTC | CASSADYLNEQFF
TRBJ1-1 | - | - | TRBV2 | TGTGCCAGCATAATTAGCAGCCGGTTGGCTGAAGCTTTCTTT | CASIISSRLAEAFF
TRBJ2-3 | - | - | TRBV7-3 | TGTGCCAGCAGCCTAACCCGGGTCCCAAACACAGATACGCAGTATTTT | CASSLTRVPNTDTQYF
TRBJ2-1 | - | - | TRBV7-9 | TGTGCCAGCAGCCGTCCCAGGGAACGCGAGCAGTTCTTC | CASSRPREREQFF
TRBJ1-4 | - | - | TRBV3-1/TRBV3-2 | TGTGCCAGCAGGTCCACATGGACAGCCAATAATGAAAAACTGTTTTTT | CASRSTWTANNEKLFF
TRBJ1-1 | - | few | TRBV15 | TGTGCCACCAGCAGAGATTCGAGGGGAACTGAAGCTTTCTTT | CATSRDSRGTEAFF
TRBJ2-1 | TRBD2 | - | TRBV2 | TGTGCCACAGGCTGGGGACTAACGAGCTCCTACAATGAGCAGTTCTTC | CATGWGLTSSYNEQFF
TRBJ1-1 | - | - | TRBV30 | TGTGCCTGGAGTTATGGGACGGGAAACACTGAAGCTTTCTTT | CAWSYGTGNTEAFF
TRBJ2-1 | - | few | TRBV29-1 | TGCAGCGTTGAAGTGGGGATCACCTACAATGAGCAGTTCTTC | CSVEVGITYNEQFF
TRBJ1-6 | - | - | TRBV5-1 | TGCGCCAGCAGGGGGTATGAGAATTCACCCCTCCACTTT | CASRGYENSPLHF
TRBJ2-1 | - | once | TRBV18 | TGTGCCAGCTCACCACGACAGGTTTATGAGCAGTTCTTC | CASSPRQVYEQFF
TRBJ2-5 | - | once | TRBV9 | TGTGCCAGCAGCAGGGAAGGCTTCTTGGAGACCCAGTACTTC | CASSREGFLETQYF
TRBJ1-6 | - | - | TRBV25-1 | TGTGCCAGCAGTGATCAGAATTCACCCCTCCACTTT | CASSDQNSPLHF
TRBJ2-7 | - | - | TRBV19 | TGTGCCAGTAGTTTAGAGGGGAAAAACTACGAGCAGTACTTC | CASSLEGKNYEQYF
TRBJ2-7 | - | few | TRBV7-2 | TGTGCCAGCAGCTTAGCCCTTTTTCTCGGGCAAAACTACGAGCAGTACTTC | CASSLALFLGQNYEQYF
TRBJ2-7 | - | - | TRBV10-1 | TGCGCCAGCAGTGAGTCGAAGGACCTTCCCTCCTACGAGCAGTACTTC | CASSESKDLPSYEQYF
TRBJ2-1 | - | - | TRBV28 | TGTGCCAGCAGTCCCCCGGACTACTACAATGAGCAGTTCTTC | CASSPPDYYNEQFF
TRBJ2-5 | - | - | TRBV7-5 | TGTGTCAGAAGCCTCCGGGCCCCCCTAAACCGGGAGACCCAGTACTTC | CVRSLRAPLNRETQYF
TRBJ2-7 | - | - | TRBV21-1 | TGTGCCAGCAGCCCCGTCAGGGGGACCCCCTACGAGCAGTACTTC | CASSPVRGTPYEQYF
TRBJ2-1 | TRBD1 | - | TRBV27 | TGTGCCAGCCGGACAGGGGGCCGAAATGAGCAGTTCTTC | CASRTGGRNEQFF
TRBJ1-5 | TRBD1 | - | TRBV5-1 | TGCGCCAGCAGCTTTGGGACAGGGGCTAATCAGCCCCAGCATTTT | CASSFGTGANQPQHF
TRBJ1-1 | TRBD1 | - | TRBV18 | TGTGCCAGCTCACCACAAAGGACAGGAACGAACACTGAAGCTTTCTTT | CASSPQRTGTNTEAFF
TRBJ1-1 | - | - | TRBV7-2 | TGTGCCAGCAGCACGGGAGCGAGGAGGGGGAACACTGAAGCTTTCTTT | CASSTGARRGNTEAFF
TRBJ2-5 | - | - | TRBV25-1 | TGTGCCAGCAGTGACGCTAGCAGGGGCGGAGAGACCCAGTACTTC | CASSDASRGGETQYF